The 15 T cell receptor beta chains reported below all come from one sample, sequenced in a study of T cells after yellow fever vaccination. TCRdb used MiXCR to reprocess the 5' RACE reads, holding one entry per CDR3 protein. This sample has some 250,000 distinct CDR3 sequences; 3.6% occur once, and the top ten carry about a fifth. The sequencing used PBMCs, collected 15 days after the yellow fever booster vaccination. Receptors were obtained from a man younger than 30 who received the YFV17D yellow fever vaccine.

There are many counts of this clonotype. The J gene is TRBJ2-1, the V gene TRBV7-9; the D is unclear. The CDR3 is made up of 15 amino acids. Trimming took off 3 bases at V and 4 bases at J, with 13 bases between the two ends. Germline loops: CDR1 SEHNR, CDR2 FQNEAQ (reference sequence). The CDR3 DNA reads as TGTGCCAGCAGCTTCTTGTCTGCTAATTACAATGAGCAGTTCTTC. This codes for CASSFLSANYNEQFF.

This clonotype was counted at least ten times. The chain carries TRBV10-3 and TRBJ2-5; 7 nucleotides line up with TRBD1. The CDR3 contains 14 residues. With 6 bases clipped from V and 1 base from J, the junction kept 5 bases outside the gene matches. CDR1 is ENHRY, CDR2 SYGVKD, per germline. The CDR3 is CAIRKGTAQETQYF. The CDR3 DNA is TGTGCCATCAGGAAAGGGACAGCCCAAGAGACCCAGTACTTC.

This clonotype occurred many times. V gene TRBV10-3 combines with J gene TRBJ1-2; the D is unclear. V was clipped by 2 bases and J by 0 bases, with 10 bases between them. Germline values: CDR1 ENHRY, CDR2 SYGVKD. The length of the CDR3 is 15 residues. CDR3 protein: CAISEASTANYGYTF. For the CDR3, the DNA is TGTGCCATCAGTGAGGCTTCGACTGCTAACTATGGCTACACCTTC.

The table lists this clonotype with many counts. This chain links TRBV18 with TRBJ1-2, with a weak D call TRBD1 (5 bases). CDR3 length equals 13 residues. V lost 5 bases to trimming and J lost 8 bases, with 15 bases between them. CDR1 is KGHSH, CDR2 LQKENI, per germline. The CDR3 bases are TGTGCCAGCTCAGCCAGGGATTTCTACGGCTACACCTTC. It codes for CASSARDFYGYTF.

Notes on this clonotype: Being one base from a much bigger clone, this may be a read error. The V gene is TRBV6-6, the J gene TRBJ1-2; 9 bases fit TRBD1. CDR3 length: 15 residues. Germline V CDR1 and CDR2: MNHNY, SVGAGI (reference sequence). Written as DNA, the CDR3 is TGTGCCAGCAGTTACGGGGGACAGGGCGTCTATGGCTTCACCTTC. It codes for CASSYGGQGVYGFTF.

This clonotype was seen at least ten times. The V and J genes are TRBV5-6 and TRBJ2-3; 9 nucleotides agree with TRBD2. Per germline, CDR1 SGHDT and CDR2 YYEEEE. J was trimmed by 2 bases and V by 1 base; bases with no gene match: 8. The CDR3 runs to 17 residues. The CDR3 nucleotides read TGTGCCAGCAGCTTGAAGATACTAGCGGGCTCCACAGATACGCAGTATTTT. Its protein is CASSLKILAGSTDTQYF.

This clonotype was detected ten times or more. The V gene is TRBV7-6, the J gene TRBJ2-3; D is unresolved. Trimming took off 2 bases at V and 2 bases at J, with 8 bases between the two ends. Germline loops: CDR1 SGHVS, CDR2 FNYEAQ. The CDR3 has 14 residues. Here the CDR3 reads CASSLNGFTDTQYF. CDR3 nucleotide sequence: TGTGCCAGCAGCTTAAACGGATTCACAGATACGCAGTATTTT.

This clonotype was observed at least ten times. V gene TRBV29-1 combines with J gene TRBJ2-3; TRBD1 matches at 9 bases. Trimming took 4 bases from V and 1 from J; bases not matched to a gene: 9. Germline loops: CDR1 SQVTM, CDR2 ANQGSEA. The CDR3 spans 16 residues. The CDR3 loop is CSVGTIGTGRTDTQYF. The CDR3 nucleotides are TGCAGCGTTGGGACCATCGGGACAGGGCGCACAGATACGCAGTATTTT.

This clonotype has at least ten counts. The chain employs TRBV18 and TRBJ2-6, with 9 bases aligning to TRBD1. Trimming removed 3 bases from V and 1 base from J; junction bases left unmatched: 4. The CDR3 loop spans 17 amino acids. Germline loops: CDR1 KGHSH, CDR2 LQKENI. CDR3 sequence reads: CASSPRDRVSGANVLTF. For the CDR3, the DNA is TGTGCCAGCTCACCCCGGGACAGGGTTTCTGGGGCCAACGTCCTGACTTTC.

This clonotype has at least ten counts. This chain joins TRBV5-1 and TRBJ2-7, with unresolved D. The CDR3 has 14 residues. Germline CDR1 and CDR2: SGHRS and YFSETQ. V gave up 0 bases and J gave up 4 bases, with 11 bases separating them. CDR3 loop: CASSLGQRNYEQYF. For the CDR3, the DNA is TGCGCCAGCAGCTTGGGACAAAGAAATTACGAGCAGTACTTC.

This clonotype was seen ten or more times. This chain connects TRBV7-8 to TRBJ1-5; no clear D. The CDR3 is 13 residues long. The germline V and J ends were trimmed by 3 bases and 7 bases, with 10 bases remaining between them. Germline V gene sequence: CDR1 SGHVS, CDR2 FQNEAQ. In DNA, the CDR3 is TGTGCCAGCAGCTTTAGTGAAGAGCAGCCCCAGCATTTT. This sequence encodes CASSFSEEQPQHF. The full variable domain, its missing parts supplied by reference TRBV7-8 and TRBJ1-5, is GAGVSQSPRYKVAKRGQDVALRCDPISGHVSLFWYQQALGQGPEFLTYFQNEAQLDKSGLPSDRFFAERPEGSVSTLKIQRTQQEDSAVYLCASSFSEEQPQHFGDGTRLSIL.

This clonotype was seen repeatedly, ten times or more. This chain joins TRBV7-2 and TRBJ1-2, with D uncertain. The CDR3 is 13 amino acids. Germline V gene data show CDR1 as SGHTA and CDR2 as FQGNSA. The germline V and J ends were trimmed by 4 bases and 5 bases, with 11 bases remaining between them. CDR3 sequence (DNA): TGTGCCAGCAGCTCCTCCGCCCCGTATGGCTACACCTTC. It translates to CASSSSAPYGYTF.

At least ten counts were recorded for this clonotype. The chain combines TRBV27 with TRBJ2-5; D may be TRBD1 (6 bases). This CDR3 has 14 amino acids. Germline CDR1 and CDR2: MNHEY and SMNVEV (reference sequence). Trimming cost V 5 bases and J 5 bases, with 15 bases left between them. CDR3 residues: CASSPQGIWETQYF. CDR3 nucleotides: TGTGCCAGCAGTCCACAGGGAATTTGGGAGACCCAGTACTTC.

This clonotype was counted at least ten times. The chain carries TRBV4-1 and TRBJ1-2; TRBD1 is a possible D gene (6 bases). The germline CDR1 and CDR2 sequences are MGHRA and YSYEKL. Trimming stripped 1 base from V and 0 bases from J, with 18 bases between. This CDR3 spans 18 amino acids. The CDR3 reads CASSQVGGGGSANYGYTF. In nucleotides, the CDR3 is TGCGCCAGCAGCCAAGTGGGCGGTGGGGGCTCGGCTAACTATGGCTACACCTTC.

This clonotype was seen at least ten times. V gene TRBV10-3 combines with J gene TRBJ1-2, with 11 bases identical to TRBD1. Germline lookup yields CDR1 ENHRY and CDR2 SYGVKD. The CDR3 length is 15 residues. The V segment lost 3 bases and the J segment 5 bases; nucleotides outside the gene matches: 5. The CDR3 region is CAISEKDRGLYGYTF. CDR3 coding DNA: TGTGCCATCAGTGAAAAGGACAGGGGGCTGTATGGCTACACCTTC.